These 10 T cell receptor beta chains came from one sample sequenced in a study of blood T cells in healthy people across ages (dated by TCRdb to the mid-2010s). Libraries were constructed by 5' RACE. The sequencing machine was an Illumina HiSeq 2500. A second PCR of about 7 to 12 cycles was run with a J-beta primer mix and a sample-barcoded 5' primer. Using fastp at Q25 and MiXCR, TCRdb reprocessed the public reads and kept productive beta chains. Under each unique CDR3 protein, matching rows form one entry showing the most common genes and DNA. This sample holds 800,000 to 950,000 distinct CDR3 sequences; 36% were observed only once. 13% of the sample is held by the ten biggest clonotypes. The sample was blood. The source of these receptors is a young man in good health.

This clonotype was recorded only once. The genes are TRBV21-1 and TRBJ2-3; the DNA was not compared with TRBD1, the D call given in the table. TRBV21-1 is deemed a pseudogene. The CDR3 length is 13 residues. CDR3 amino acids: CAAEGEVTDTQYF. In nucleotides, the CDR3 is TGTGCGGCGGAGGGGGAAGTCACAGATACGCAGTATTTT.

The chain uses TRBV12-5 and TRBJ2-3; D may match TRBD1 or TRBD2 (5 bases each). V lost 7 bases and J lost 2, with 13 bases in between. The V gene's germline CDR1 is LGHNT and CDR2 FRNRAP. The CDR3 is made up of 14 amino acids. The CDR3 protein is CASDPSGLTDTQYF. The CDR3 bases are TGTGCTAGTGACCCCTCGGGGCTCACAGATACGCAGTATTTT.

The chain has TRBV20-1 and TRBJ1-2; 7 bases map to TRBD1. The CDR3 contains 11 residues. Per the germline V gene, CDR1 is DFQATT and CDR2 is SNEGSKA (reference sequence). Trimming removed 3 bases from V and 8 bases from J; junction bases left unmatched: 3. Here the CDR3 DNA reads TGCAGTGCTAGGGACAGGAGGGGCTACACCTTC. It codes for CSARDRRGYTF.

The V call is TRBV6-5, the J call TRBJ1-5; D ambiguous. V lost 6 bases, J lost 0 bases, and 9 bases lay in between. The germline V gene encodes CDR1 MNHEY and CDR2 SVGAGI. The CDR3 is 14 amino acids. The CDR3 reads CASRPDPSNQPQHF. The CDR3 DNA follows: TGTGCCAGCAGACCTGATCCTAGCAATCAGCCCCAGCATTTT.

This clonotype was counted between two and nine times. This chain uses TRBV20-1 with TRBJ2-5; 9 bases are a match to TRBD2. Germline V lookup: CDR1 DFQATT, CDR2 SNEGSKA (reference sequence). The CDR3 spans 11 residues. With V trimmed by 7 bases and J by 11 bases, 8 bases remained unmatched. CDR3 nucleotides: TGCAGTGGGACTAGCGATAATGAGCAGTACTTC. This codes for CSGTSDNEQYF.

The rearrangement uses TRBV2 and TRBJ1-1; D gene ambiguous. This CDR3 is 11 amino acids long. Germline values: CDR1 SNHLY, CDR2 FYNNEI. Trimming pared 9 bases from V and 5 bases from J, leaving 10 bases between. In nucleotides, the CDR3 is TGTGCCAGTTGGTTTTTGACTGAAGCTTTCTTT. It encodes CASWFLTEAFF.

V usage is TRBV4-3 and J usage is TRBJ1-4; TRBD1 agrees at 12 bases. V shed 4 bases and J 8 bases; nucleotides not matched to a gene: 8. The germline V gene has CDR1 LGHNA and CDR2 YSLEER. The CDR3 totals 16 residues. Here the CDR3 DNA reads TGCGCCAGCAGCCGGGACAGGGGGCCGCCAACCGAAAAACTGTTTTTT. Translating it yields CASSRDRGPPTEKLFF.

This chain links TRBV5-1 with TRBJ2-2; 8 positions match TRBD1. Germline V gene lookup returns CDR1 SGHRS and CDR2 YFSETQ. This CDR3 spans 16 amino acids. Unmatched junction bases numbered 6, after V lost 2 bases and J lost 3 bases. CDR3 sequence reads: CASSFRTGKYTGELFF. The CDR3 DNA sequence: TGCGCCAGCAGCTTCAGGACAGGGAAATACACCGGGGAGCTGTTTTTT.

CDR3 loop: CASSDRKANEQYF. CDR3 coding DNA: TGTGCCAGCAGTGACAGGAAGGCCAATGAGCAGTACTTC. The J gene is TRBJ2-5, the V gene TRBV27, with D tentatively TRBD1 (6 bases). The V end lost 5 bases, the J end lost 11 bases, and 18 bases lay between the germline ends. The CDR3 contains 13 residues. The germline gives CDR1 MNHEY, CDR2 SMNVEV (reference sequence).

This clonotype was counted once. The chain combines TRBV9 with TRBJ1-2, with a tentative D call TRBD1 (5 bases). Germline V gene lookup returns CDR1 SGDLS and CDR2 YYNGEE. V lost 9 bases to trimming and J lost 6 bases, with 21 bases between them. The length of the CDR3 is 14 residues. The CDR3 here is CANTGSGAGNGYTF. The CDR3 DNA reads TGTGCCAACACAGGTAGCGGGGCCGGAAATGGCTACACCTTC. The full variable domain, rest sourced from reference TRBV9 and TRBJ1-2, is DSGVTQTPKHLITATGQRVTLRCSPRSGDLSVYWYQQSLDQGLQFLIQYYNGEERAKGNILERFSAQQFPDLHSELNLSSLELGDSALYFCANTGSGAGNGYTFGSGTRLTVV.